Listed below are T cell receptor beta chains from one sample, sequenced in a study of cytomegalovirus exposure and HLA in healthy donors. Profiled with immunoSEQ multiplex PCR; TCRdb holds only in-frame clones, not every one. The clone table shows 50,000 to 60,000 clones, with the ten largest holding around 4%. Sequencing was carried out using PBMCs. These receptors were collected from a male donor in good health and CMV-seronegative. Each CDR3 is given with its conserved first and last residue. Fields, in order: D gene, CDR3 length, J gene, V gene, clone size, CDR3 DNA, CDR3 protein. A D gene is named only where the DNA matches it firmly. The listing skips clone size in some rows; elsewhere it reads once, few, many or a size class.

>TRBD1|15|TRBJ1-3|TRBV28|.
TGTGCCAGCAGTTTGGGACAGGATGCTGGAAACACCATATATTTT
CASSLGQDAGNTIYF
>TRBD1|15|TRBJ1-1|TRBV4-2|.
TGTGCCAGCAGCCAAACCGGGACAGCCGGGGGGGAGGATTTCTTT
CASSQTGTAGGEDFF
>.|12|TRBJ1-1|TRBV5-5|.
TGTGCCAGCAGCTTGGCCTCAGGCAGGGCTTTCTTT
CASSLASGRAFF
>.|17|TRBJ1-3|TRBV6-4|.
TGTGCCAGCAGTGACCCGAAAGAGTTATTGCTCGGAAACACCATATATTTT
CASSDPKELLLGNTIYF
>.|17|TRBJ1-6|TRBV9|.
TGTGCCAGCAGCGTAGGACACACCGAGGAAGGGACTTCACCCCTACACTTT
CASSVGHTEEGTSPLHF
>.|15|TRBJ2-5|TRBV7-2|.
TGTGCCAGCAGCTTAGTGTTATCGAGGGGGGAGACCCAGTACTTC
CASSLVLSRGETQYF
>.|13|TRBJ2-7|TRBV25-1|.
TGTGCCAGCAGTGACGGCTGGGGAGAGAAGCAGTACTTC
CASSDGWGEKQYF
>TRBD1|14|TRBJ2-7|TRBV7-9|.
TGTGCCAGCAGCCATCGAGACAGGGGCTACGAGCAGTACTTC
CASSHRDRGYEQYF
>TRBD1|16|TRBJ1-5|TRBV5-5|.
TGTGCCAGCAGCTTGGAGGCAGGGGGAAGCAATCAGCCCCAGCATTTT
CASSLEAGGSNQPQHF
>.|11|TRBJ2-7|TRBV2|.
TGTGCCAGCATCCTAGGTCGGAAGCAGTACTTC
CASILGRKQYF
>.|13|TRBJ2-7|TRBV18|.
TGTGCCAGCTCGGTAGGGGGTACGAGGGAGCAGTACTTC
CASSVGGTREQYF
>.|13|TRBJ1-2|TRBV28|.
TGTGCCAGCACGGCGGGGGGGGTCTATGGCTACACCTTC
CASTAGGVYGYTF
>.|11|TRBJ2-7|TRBV28|.
TGTGCCAGCGAGGGCATCCACGAGCAGTACTTC
CASEGIHEQYF
>TRBD2|15|TRBJ2-7|TRBV29-1|.
TGCAGCGTTGAATTTGGACTAGCGGGGGACTACGAGCAGTACTTC
CSVEFGLAGDYEQYF
>.|14|TRBJ1-2|TRBV9|.
TGTGCCAGCAGCTTTACGCAGGTCGGGGAAGGCTACACCTTC
CASSFTQVGEGYTF
>.|14|TRBJ1-3|TRBV29-1|.
TGCAGCGTTTTAGGGGGACCGGCAGGAAACACCATATATTTT
CSVLGGPAGNTIYF
>TRBD1|16|TRBJ1-6|TRBV5-1|.
TGCGCCAGCCGACTTTATGGGGGACAGGCAAATTCACCCCTCCACTTT
CASRLYGGQANSPLHF
>TRBD2|16|TRBJ2-5|TRBV7-8|.
TGTGCCAGCAGCTTTAGCGGGGGTCACCCGGGGGAGACCCAGTACTTC
CASSFSGGHPGETQYF
>TRBD1|14|TRBJ2-7|TRBV28|.
TGTGCCAGCAGGGACAGGGGAGCGGAATTCGAGCAGTACTTC
CASRDRGAEFEQYF
>TRBD1|15|TRBJ2-7|TRBV11-1|.
TGTGCCAGCAGCTTAGCCGGGACAGGGGTCGGGGAGCAGTACTTC
CASSLAGTGVGEQYF
>TRBD2|15|TRBJ2-1|TRBV19|.
TGTGCCAGTAGTCGTTCTAGCGGGACGTACAATGAGCAGTTCTTC
CASSRSSGTYNEQFF
>TRBD2|15|TRBJ2-7|TRBV27|.
TGTGCCAGCAGTTGGCGGTGGACTAGCGCCTACGAGCAGTACTTC
CASSWRWTSAYEQYF
>.|12|TRBJ1-3|TRBV5-5|.
TGTGCCAGCAGACTAGCTGGAAACACCATATATTTT
CASRLAGNTIYF
>TRBD1|14|TRBJ2-5|TRBV9|.
TGTGCCAGCAGCGCGGGCAGGGGGCAAGAGACCCAGTACTTC
CASSAGRGQETQYF
>TRBD2|16|TRBJ2-3|TRBV2|.
TGTGCCAGCAGGGCCACTCTAGCGGCGGGCACAGATACGCAGTATTTT
CASRATLAAGTDTQYF
>.|15|TRBJ2-3|TRBV4-3|.
TGCGCCAGCAGCCAAGCGGAAGGAGGCACAGATACGCAGTATTTT
CASSQAEGGTDTQYF
>TRBD2|15|TRBJ2-7|TRBV4-3|.
TGCGCCAGCAGCCAAGGCGGGGGTGTATCCTACGAGCAGTACTTC
CASSQGGGVSYEQYF
>.|15|TRBJ1-2|TRBV5-4|.
TGTGCCAGCAGCGTACAGGGTAGAGGAAGCTATGGCTACACCTTC
CASSVQGRGSYGYTF
>.|15|TRBJ2-5|TRBV5-1|.
TGCGCCAGCAGCTTTATGCTAGCGTCTCCAGAGACCCAGTACTTC
CASSFMLASPETQYF
>TRBD2|17|TRBJ2-7|TRBV6-1|.
TGTGCCAGCAGTGACGCGGGACTAGCGGGGGACCATGGCGAGCAGTACTTC
CASSDAGLAGDHGEQYF
>.|15|TRBJ2-2|TRBV5-4|.
TGTGCCAGCAGCTTCTCCGGGATTAACACCGGGGAGCTGTTTTTT
CASSFSGINTGELFF
>.|15|TRBJ2-5|TRBV7-2|.
TGTGCCAGCAGCGTCTCAGAGGGGGTACAAGAGACCCAGTACTTC
CASSVSEGVQETQYF
>.|16|TRBJ1-1|TRBV7-2|.
TGTGCCAGCAGCTTAGGTAGGAGGCAGACATACACTGAAGCTTTCTTT
CASSLGRRQTYTEAFF
>.|12|TRBJ1-1|TRBV6-6|.
TGTGCCAGCAGAAGGACAGTCACTGAAGCTTTCTTT
CASRRTVTEAFF
>.|14|TRBJ2-7|TRBV19|large
TGTGCCAGTAGTATTGGGACACCCGCTAACGAGCAGTACTTC
CASSIGTPANEQYF
>TRBD1|14|TRBJ2-7|TRBV30|.
TGTGCCTGGAGTCCGGGGACAGGGTTCTACGAGCAGTACTTC
CAWSPGTGFYEQYF
>TRBD1|15|TRBJ2-2|TRBV7-7|.
TGTGCTAGCAGACACGGGACAGCCCTGACCGGGGAGCTGTTTTTT
CASRHGTALTGELFF
>TRBD1|14|TRBJ2-7|TRBV2|.
TGTGCCAGCAGTCCTTGGACAGGGGCCTACGAGCAGTACTTC
CASSPWTGAYEQYF
>TRBD2|15|TRBJ2-5|TRBV14|.
TGTGCCAGCAGCTTAGCGGGAGGTGAGGGAGAGACCCAGTACTTC
CASSLAGGEGETQYF
>.|14|TRBJ2-3|TRBV18|.
TGTGCCAGCTCATCGGACAGTCCCCCGGATACGCAGTATTTT
CASSSDSPPDTQYF
>TRBD1|15|TRBJ2-1|TRBV11-2|.
TGTGCCAGCAGCTTAGGAGGACAGGCCGACAATGAGCAGTTCTTC
CASSLGGQADNEQFF
>.|15|TRBJ1-2|TRBV28|.
TGTGCCAGCAGTTCACCGACAAGCAGGAACTATGGCTACACCTTC
CASSSPTSRNYGYTF
>.|14|TRBJ2-5|TRBV28|.
TGTGCCAGCAGGGGTGGCGGGGTGGGCGGGGCCCAGTACTTC
CASRGGGVGGAQYF
>.|14|TRBJ1-5|TRBV9|.
TGTGCCAGCAGCGTAGCCGGGAGCAATCAGCCCCAGCATTTT
CASSVAGSNQPQHF
>.|13|TRBJ2-5|TRBV2|.
TGTGCCAGCAGTGTGAGGGTTCAAGAGACCCAGTACTTC
CASSVRVQETQYF
>.|14|TRBJ1-6|TRBV5-5|.
TGTGCCAGCAGCCTGACAGGCGGTAATTCACCCCTCCACTTT
CASSLTGGNSPLHF